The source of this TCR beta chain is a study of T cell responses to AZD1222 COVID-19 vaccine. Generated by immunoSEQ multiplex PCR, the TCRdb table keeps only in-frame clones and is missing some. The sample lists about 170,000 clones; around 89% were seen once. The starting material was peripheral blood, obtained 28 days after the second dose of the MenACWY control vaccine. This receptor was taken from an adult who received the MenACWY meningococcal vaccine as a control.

In DNA form, the CDR3 reads TGCGCCAGCGGCAGGGAGAACACTAATGAAAAACTGTTTTTT. It is translated as CASGRENTNEKLFF. The chain joins TRBV5-1 to TRBJ1-4, with D maybe TRBD1 (5 bases). Germline V gene data show CDR1 as SGHRS and CDR2 as YFSETQ. Between the trimmed V and J ends, which lost 7 bases and 2 bases, there was a span of 12 bases. The CDR3 runs to 14 residues.